There are a few counts of the clone carrying this T cell receptor (beta chain). The antigen remains unidentified. The data originate from a study of CD8+ T cells in alopecia areata. About the research overall: The study gave treated patients oral tofacitinib at 5 to 10 mg twice daily. General study findings and limits: Normal scalp had lower clonality than lesional scalp, with alopecia totalis/universalis lesions showing this most strongly.

cDNA serving as the sequencing template came from extracted, reverse transcribed RNA. This table comes from immunoSEQ multiplex PCR, and its TCRdb copy is limited to in-frame clones, with some not included. The sample consists of hundreds of thousands of clones, around two thirds of them appearing once. The CDR3 has 17 residues. The ends were cut back, 4 bases at V and 2 bases at J, with 20 bases in the middle. Germline-derived CDR1 and CDR2 are SGHVS and FQNEAQ. This receptor was taken from a human donor with alopecia areata. Sequences were derived from CD4+ T cells sorted from blood, sampled at week 0. The chain uses TRBV7-8 and TRBJ1-1; tentative D call: TRBD1 (5 bases). CDR3 region: CASSSDPGVLVNTEAFF. CDR3 DNA sequence: TGTGCCAGCAGCTCCGATCCGGGGGTTTTAGTAAACACTGAAGCTTTCTTT. Looking up the rest from reference TRBV7-8 and TRBJ1-1 gives the full variable domain: GAGVSQSPRYKVAKRGQDVALRCDPISGHVSLFWYQQALGQGPEFLTYFQNEAQLDKSGLPSDRFFAERPEGSVSTLKIQRTQQEDSAVYLCASSSDPGVLVNTEAFFGQGTRLTVV.